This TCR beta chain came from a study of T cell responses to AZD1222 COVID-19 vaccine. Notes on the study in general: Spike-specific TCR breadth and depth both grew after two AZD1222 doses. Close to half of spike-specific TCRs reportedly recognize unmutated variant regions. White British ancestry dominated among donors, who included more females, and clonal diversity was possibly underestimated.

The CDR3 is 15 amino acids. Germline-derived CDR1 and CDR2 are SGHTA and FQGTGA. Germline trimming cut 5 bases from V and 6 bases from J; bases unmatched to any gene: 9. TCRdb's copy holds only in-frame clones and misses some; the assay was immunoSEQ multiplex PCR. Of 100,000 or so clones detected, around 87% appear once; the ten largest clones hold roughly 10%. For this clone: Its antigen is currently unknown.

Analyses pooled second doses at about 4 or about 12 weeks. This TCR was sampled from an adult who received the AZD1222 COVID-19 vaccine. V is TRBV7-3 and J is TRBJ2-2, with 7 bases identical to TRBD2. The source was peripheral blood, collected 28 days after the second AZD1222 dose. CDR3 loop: CASSPTGGGAGELFF. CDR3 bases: TGTGCCAGCAGCCCCACGGGGGGAGGCGCCGGGGAGCTGTTTTTT. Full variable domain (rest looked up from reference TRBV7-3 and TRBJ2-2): GAGVSQTPSNKVTEKGKYVELRCDPISGHTALYWYRQSLGQGPEFLIYFQGTGAADDSGLPNDRFFAVRPEGSVSTLKIQRTERGDSAVYLCASSPTGGGAGELFFGEGSRLTVL.